The 7 T cell receptor beta chains presented below share a single source sample, sequenced in a study of blood T cell repertoires in COVID-19. Method: immunoSEQ multiplex PCR; TCRdb's copy keeps in-frame clones and lacks some. The sample contains 150,000 to 200,000 clones, 90% of which appear only once. The sample was peripheral blood. The receptor source for this set is a man in his forties or fifties with acute or convalescent COVID-19.

The CDR3 loop is CASSRTSTNYGYTF. CDR3 coding DNA: TGCGCCAGCAGCCGGACTAGTACTAACTATGGCTACACCTTC. The chain carries TRBV5-1 and TRBJ1-2; D uncertain. The V gene's germline CDR1 is SGHRS and CDR2 YFSETQ. Trimming took off 4 bases at V and 0 bases at J, with 10 bases between the two ends. The length of the CDR3 is 14 residues.

The gene calls are TRBV5-1 and TRBJ2-5; tentatively, D is TRBD2 (6 bases). Deletions cut 0 bases from V and 4 bases from J, with 7 bases between. CDR3 size: 13 residues. CDR1 and CDR2 from the germline V gene are SGHRS and YFSETQ. Written as DNA, the CDR3 is TGCGCCAGCAGCTTGGAGGGACTAGAGACCCAGTACTTC. It encodes CASSLEGLETQYF.

J is TRBJ2-7 and V is TRBV7-4; 9 bases agree with TRBD1. Germline values: CDR1 SGHVT, CDR2 SQSDAQ. The CDR3 loop spans 16 amino acids. Germline trimming cut 4 bases from V and 2 bases from J; bases unmatched to any gene: 9. The chain's CDR3 is CASSSSGTGLTYEQYV. The CDR3 DNA reads as TGTGCCAGCAGCTCATCCGGGACAGGGCTCACCTACGAGCAGTACGTC.

This rearrangement joins TRBV7-9 to TRBJ2-3, with 8 bases fitting TRBD2. CDR1 is SEHNR, CDR2 FQNEAQ, per germline (reference sequence). CDR3 length equals 15 residues. Trimming cost V 5 bases and J 2 bases; bases outside gene matches: 6. The CDR3 sequence: CASSRRLASTDTQYF. CDR3 nucleotide sequence: TGTGCCAGCAGCCGGAGACTAGCGTCCACAGATACGCAGTATTTT.

J is TRBJ2-7 and V is TRBV18, with 8 bases aligning to TRBD2. The CDR3 totals 14 residues. Trimming removed 6 bases from V and 2 bases from J; junction bases left unmatched: 6. The germline V gene has CDR1 KGHSH and CDR2 LQKENI. CDR3 residues: CASSPPGGAYEQYV. The CDR3 coding sequence is TGTGCCAGCTCTCCCCCCGGGGGGGCCTACGAGCAGTACGTC.

V and J are TRBV30 and TRBJ2-6; D possibly corresponds to TRBD1 (6 bases). V lost 0 bases and J lost 2, with 11 bases in between. Germline assignment: CDR1 GTSNPN and CDR2 SVGIG (reference sequence). The CDR3 length is 16 residues. CDR3 loop: CAWSVWGRTGANVLTF. The CDR3 nucleotides read TGTGCCTGGAGTGTATGGGGGCGGACTGGGGCCAACGTCCTGACTTTC.

The CDR3 spells CASSLSGGPGETQYF. The CDR3 DNA reads as TGTGCCAGCAGTTTATCGGGGGGGCCGGGGGAGACCCAGTACTTC. The chain is built from TRBV27 and TRBJ2-5, with D perhaps matching TRBD2 (7 bases). The germline V gene has CDR1 MNHEY and CDR2 SMNVEV (reference sequence). The CDR3 has 15 amino acids. Trimming took off 0 bases at V and 5 bases at J, with 13 bases between the two ends.